A single T cell receptor (beta chain) is shown here with its context. This study enrolled people aged 18 to 89 from about two dozen US geographic areas. This table comes from immunoSEQ multiplex PCR, and its TCRdb copy is limited to in-frame clones, with some not included. Here the sample spans approximately 390,000 clones, 87% being singletons. The CDR3 runs 18 residues. V was shortened by 2 bases and J by 0 bases, with 14 bases between the two germline ends. CDR1 is LNHDA, CDR2 SQIVND, per germline (reference sequence). These data come from a study of blood T cell repertoires in COVID-19. This chain links TRBV19 with TRBJ1-6; the D gene is possibly TRBD1 (5 bases). The sequencing sample was made of PBMCs or T cells enriched from blood (not recorded which). This TCR was sampled from a woman between 50 and 59 years old who had recovered from COVID-19. The CDR3 region is CASSISGLLSSYNSPLHF. In nucleotides, the CDR3 is TGTGCCAGTAGTATATCGGGACTCCTTAGCTCCTATAATTCACCCCTCCACTTT.